This passage covers 7 T cell receptor beta chains from one sample sequenced in a study of PD-1 blockade in mismatch repair-deficient tumors. The table came from immunoSEQ multiplex PCR; TCRdb's copy has only in-frame clones and leaves some out. The sample records some 130,000 clones, roughly 90% being singletons. Material: peripheral blood, obtained approximately 70 weeks after starting pembrolizumab. Receptors originate from an adult with mismatch repair-deficient cancer.

The chain recombines TRBV7-2 with TRBJ2-6, with D maybe TRBD2 (6 bases). Trimming shortened V by 0 bases and J by 2 bases, and 8 bases separated the two germline ends. Germline lookup yields CDR1 SGHTA and CDR2 FQGNSA. The CDR3 loop spans 16 amino acids. DNA for the CDR3: TGTGCCAGCAGCTTAGCAGGGGAGGCTGGGGCCAACGTCCTGACTTTC. Translating it yields CASSLAGEAGANVLTF.

This chain connects TRBV4-1 to TRBJ2-7, with TRBD2 matching over 7 bases. V was pared by 0 bases and J by 3 bases, with 8 bases of the junction left unmatched. CDR3 length equals 16 residues. Germline V lookup: CDR1 MGHRA, CDR2 YSYEKL. For the CDR3, the DNA is TGCGCCAGCAGCCAAGATCAGGCGGGAGAGGGCTACGAGCAGTACTTC. The encoded protein is CASSQDQAGEGYEQYF.

This sequence joins TRBV5-5 and TRBJ2-7; TRBD2 matches at 10 bases. In germline, CDR1 is SGHKS, CDR2 YYEKEE (reference sequence). The CDR3 has 15 amino acids. The V and J ends lost 3 bases and 7 bases, in that order; junction bases with no gene match: 10. CDR3 protein: CASSSRLAGPGEQYF. The CDR3 DNA sequence: TGTGCCAGCAGCTCAAGACTAGCGGGTCCTGGGGAGCAGTACTTC.

V and J are TRBV7-9 and TRBJ1-3, with TRBD1 matching 8 bases. Germline lookup yields CDR1 SEHNR and CDR2 FQNEAQ (reference sequence). CDR3 length: 17 residues. With 2 bases clipped from V and 0 bases from J, the junction kept 6 bases outside the gene matches. The CDR3 here is CASSLRMGQVSGNTIYF. Written as DNA, the CDR3 is TGTGCCAGCAGCTTACGAATGGGACAGGTCTCTGGAAACACCATATATTTT.

V and J are TRBV4-2 and TRBJ2-7, with 7 bases aligning to TRBD1. The junction had 2 bases not matched to a gene; V was cut back by 0 bases and J by 3 bases. CDR1 and CDR2 from the germline V gene are LGHNA and YNFKEQ. The CDR3 consists of 14 residues. CDR3 nucleotides: TGTGCCAGCAGCCAAGATACAGGGGACTACGAGCAGTACTTC. Translated: CASSQDTGDYEQYF.

V is TRBV30 and J is TRBJ2-3, with D unclear. The CDR3 runs 11 residues. V was clipped by 3 bases and J by 10 bases, with 11 bases between them. The V gene's germline CDR1 is GTSNPN and CDR2 SVGIG (reference sequence). The CDR3 nucleotides read TGTGCCTGGAGGGCAGGTGGTCCGCAGTATTTT. This gives the protein CAWRAGGPQYF.

The chain couples TRBV2 to TRBJ2-7; no firm D call. From germline, CDR1 is SNHLY and CDR2 FYNNEI. Trimming stripped 1 base from V and 3 bases from J, with 7 bases between. The CDR3 is 13 amino acids. The CDR3 loop reads CASSEDSNYEQYF. The CDR3 DNA sequence: TGTGCCAGCAGTGAAGACAGCAACTACGAGCAGTACTTC. Full variable domain (rest looked up from reference TRBV2 and TRBJ2-7): EPEVTQTPSHQVTQMGQEVILRCVPISNHLYFYWYRQILGQKVEFLVSFYNNEISEKSEIFDDQFSVERPDGSNFTLKIRSTKLEDSAMYFCASSEDSNYEQYFGPGTRLTVT.